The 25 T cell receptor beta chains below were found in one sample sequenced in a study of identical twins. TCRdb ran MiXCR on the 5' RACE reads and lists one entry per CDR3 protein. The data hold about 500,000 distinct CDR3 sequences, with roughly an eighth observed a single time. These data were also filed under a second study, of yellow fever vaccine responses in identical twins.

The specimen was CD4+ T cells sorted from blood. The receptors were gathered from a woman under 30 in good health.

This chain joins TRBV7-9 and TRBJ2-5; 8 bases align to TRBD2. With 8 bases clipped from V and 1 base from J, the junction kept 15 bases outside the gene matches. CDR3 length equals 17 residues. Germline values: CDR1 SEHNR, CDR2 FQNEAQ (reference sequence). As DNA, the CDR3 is TGTGCCAGCGGCCCCGGGCTAGCGGGCTTCCCCCAAGAGACCCAGTACTTC. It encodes CASGPGLAGFPQETQYF.

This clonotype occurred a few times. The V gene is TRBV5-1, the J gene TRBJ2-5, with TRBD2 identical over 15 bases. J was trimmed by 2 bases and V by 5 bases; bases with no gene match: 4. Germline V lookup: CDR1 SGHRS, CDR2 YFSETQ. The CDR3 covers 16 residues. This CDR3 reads CASRSGLAGGQETQYF. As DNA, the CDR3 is TGCGCCAGCAGATCGGGACTAGCGGGAGGACAAGAGACCCAGTACTTC.

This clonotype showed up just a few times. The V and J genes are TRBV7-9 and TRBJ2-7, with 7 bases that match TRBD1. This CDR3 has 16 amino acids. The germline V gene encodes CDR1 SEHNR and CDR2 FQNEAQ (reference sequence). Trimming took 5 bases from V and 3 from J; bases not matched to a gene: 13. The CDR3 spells CASSAPTGNRVYEQYF. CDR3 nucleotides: TGTGCCAGCAGCGCCCCGACAGGGAACCGCGTCTACGAGCAGTACTTC.

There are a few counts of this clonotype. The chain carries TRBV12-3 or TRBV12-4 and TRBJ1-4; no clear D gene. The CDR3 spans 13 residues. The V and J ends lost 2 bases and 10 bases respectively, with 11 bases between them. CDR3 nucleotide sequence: TGTGCCAGCAGTTTAAGGTCCGAGAGAAAACTGTTTTTT. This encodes CASSLRSERKLFF.

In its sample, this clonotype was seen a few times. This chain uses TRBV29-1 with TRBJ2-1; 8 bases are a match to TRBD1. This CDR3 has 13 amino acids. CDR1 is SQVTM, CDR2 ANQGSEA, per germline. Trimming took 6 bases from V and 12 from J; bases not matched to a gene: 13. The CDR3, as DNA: TGCAGCGTCGGTAGACAGGGGCCCGGGGGGCAGTTCTTC. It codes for CSVGRQGPGGQFF.

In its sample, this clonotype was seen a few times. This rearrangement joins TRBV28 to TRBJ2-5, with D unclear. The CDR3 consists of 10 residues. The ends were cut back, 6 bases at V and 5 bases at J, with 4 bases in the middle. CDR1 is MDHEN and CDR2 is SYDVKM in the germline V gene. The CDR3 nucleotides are TGTGCCAGCAGAAAGGAGACCCAGTACTTC. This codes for CASRKETQYF.

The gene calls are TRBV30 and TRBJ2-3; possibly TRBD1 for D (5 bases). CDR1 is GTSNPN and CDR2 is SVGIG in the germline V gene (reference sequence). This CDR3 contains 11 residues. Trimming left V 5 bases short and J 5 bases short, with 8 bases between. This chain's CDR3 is CAWFRVDTQYF. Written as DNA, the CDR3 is TGTGCCTGGTTCAGGGTAGATACGCAGTATTTT. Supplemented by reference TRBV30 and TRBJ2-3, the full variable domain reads SQTIHQWPATLVQPVGSPLSLECTVEGTSNPNLYWYRQAAGRGLQLLFYSVGIGQISSEVPQNLSASRPQDRQFILSSKKLLLSDSGFYLCAWFRVDTQYFGPGTRLTVL.

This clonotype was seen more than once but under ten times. The CDR3 coding sequence is TGCAGCGTTAAAGGACTAGCGGACAACTACGAGCAGTACTTC. It yields the protein CSVKGLADNYEQYF. The V and J genes are TRBV29-1 and TRBJ2-7, with TRBD2 matching over 10 bases. Germline lookup yields CDR1 SQVTM and CDR2 ANQGSEA. V lost 5 bases and J lost 3; bases outside the gene matches: 7. The CDR3 is 14 residues long.

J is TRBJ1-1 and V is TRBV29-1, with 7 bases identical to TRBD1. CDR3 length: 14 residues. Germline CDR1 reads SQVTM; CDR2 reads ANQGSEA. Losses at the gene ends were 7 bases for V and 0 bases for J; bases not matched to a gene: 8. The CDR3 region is CSAQQGTMNTEAFF. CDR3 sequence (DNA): TGCAGCGCTCAACAGGGGACCATGAACACTGAAGCTTTCTTT.

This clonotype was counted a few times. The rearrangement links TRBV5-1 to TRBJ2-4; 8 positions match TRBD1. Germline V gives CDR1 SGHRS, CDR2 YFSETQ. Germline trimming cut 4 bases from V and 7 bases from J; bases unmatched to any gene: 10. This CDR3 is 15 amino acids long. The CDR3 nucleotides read TGCGCCAGCAGCCTACGACAGGGGACTGGTAACATTCAGTACTTC. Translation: CASSLRQGTGNIQYF.

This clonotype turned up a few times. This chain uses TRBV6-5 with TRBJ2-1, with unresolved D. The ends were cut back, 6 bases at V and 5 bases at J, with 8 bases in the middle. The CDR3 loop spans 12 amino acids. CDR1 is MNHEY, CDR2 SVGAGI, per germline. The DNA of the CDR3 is TGTGCCAGCAGAGGGTACGACAATGAGCAGTTCTTC. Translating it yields CASRGYDNEQFF.

The CDR3 protein is CASSPMGTIVGTEAFF. The DNA for the CDR3 is TGTGCCAGCAGCCCGATGGGGACGATCGTAGGCACTGAAGCTTTCTTT. This chain links TRBV2 with TRBJ1-1; D perhaps matches TRBD1 (5 bases). The CDR3 length is 16 residues. V was shortened by 6 bases and J by 4 bases, with 21 bases between the two germline ends. The germline V gene has CDR1 SNHLY and CDR2 FYNNEI.

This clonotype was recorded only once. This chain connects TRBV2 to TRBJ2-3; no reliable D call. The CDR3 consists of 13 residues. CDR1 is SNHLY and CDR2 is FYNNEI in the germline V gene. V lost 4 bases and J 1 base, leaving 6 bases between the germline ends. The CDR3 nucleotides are TGTGCCAGCAGTGCGACACGCACAGATACGCAGTATTTT. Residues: CASSATRTDTQYF.

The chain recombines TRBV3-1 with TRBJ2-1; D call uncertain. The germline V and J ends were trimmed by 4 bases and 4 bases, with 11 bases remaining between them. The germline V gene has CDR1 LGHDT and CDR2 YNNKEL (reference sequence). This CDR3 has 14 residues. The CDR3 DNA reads TGTGCCAGCAGCCCCCGTCAGGCGTACAATGAGCAGTTCTTC. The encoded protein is CASSPRQAYNEQFF.

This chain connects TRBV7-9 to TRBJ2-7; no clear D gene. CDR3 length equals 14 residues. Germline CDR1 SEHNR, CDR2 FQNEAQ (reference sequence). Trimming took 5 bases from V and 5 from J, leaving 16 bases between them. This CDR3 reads CASSPPARPNEQYF. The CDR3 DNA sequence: TGTGCCAGCAGCCCTCCGGCCCGGCCGAACGAGCAGTACTTC.

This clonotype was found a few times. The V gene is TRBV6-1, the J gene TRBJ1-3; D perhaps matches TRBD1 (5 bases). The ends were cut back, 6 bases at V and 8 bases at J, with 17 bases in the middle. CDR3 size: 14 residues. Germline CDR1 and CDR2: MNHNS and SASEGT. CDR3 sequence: CASRTGTWGDTIYF. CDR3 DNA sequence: TGTGCCAGCAGAACCGGGACGTGGGGGGACACCATATATTTT.

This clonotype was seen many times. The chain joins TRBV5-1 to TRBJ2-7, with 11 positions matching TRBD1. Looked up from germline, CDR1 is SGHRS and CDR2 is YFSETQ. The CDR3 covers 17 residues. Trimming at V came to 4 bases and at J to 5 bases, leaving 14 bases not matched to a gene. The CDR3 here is CASSNELRGTGGDEQYF. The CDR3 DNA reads TGCGCCAGCAGCAACGAGCTTCGCGGGACAGGGGGTGACGAGCAGTACTTC.

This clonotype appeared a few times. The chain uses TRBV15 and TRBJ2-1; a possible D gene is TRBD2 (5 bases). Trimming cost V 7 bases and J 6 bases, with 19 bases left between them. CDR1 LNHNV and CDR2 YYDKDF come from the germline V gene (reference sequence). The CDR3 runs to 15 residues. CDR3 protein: CATTILSGVVNEQFF. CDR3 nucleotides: TGTGCCACCACTATCCTCTCCGGGGTTGTCAATGAGCAGTTCTTC. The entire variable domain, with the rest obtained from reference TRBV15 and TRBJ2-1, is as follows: DAMVIQNPRYQVTQFGKPVTLSCSQTLNHNVMYWYQQKSSQAPKLLFHYYDKDFNNEADTPDNFQSRRPNTSFCFLDIRSPGLGDTAMYLCATTILSGVVNEQFFGPGTRLTVL.

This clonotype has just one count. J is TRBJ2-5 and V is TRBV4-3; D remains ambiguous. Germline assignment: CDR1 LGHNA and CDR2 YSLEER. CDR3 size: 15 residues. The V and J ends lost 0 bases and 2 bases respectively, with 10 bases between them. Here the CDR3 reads CASSQDLQKQETQYF. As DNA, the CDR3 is TGCGCCAGCAGCCAAGATCTGCAGAAACAAGAGACCCAGTACTTC.

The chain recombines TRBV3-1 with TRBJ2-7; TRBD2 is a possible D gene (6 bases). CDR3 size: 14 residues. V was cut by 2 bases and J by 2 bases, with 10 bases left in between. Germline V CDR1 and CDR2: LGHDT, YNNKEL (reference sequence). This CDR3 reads CASSQQREAYEQYF. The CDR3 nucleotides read TGTGCCAGCAGCCAACAAAGGGAGGCCTACGAGCAGTACTTC.

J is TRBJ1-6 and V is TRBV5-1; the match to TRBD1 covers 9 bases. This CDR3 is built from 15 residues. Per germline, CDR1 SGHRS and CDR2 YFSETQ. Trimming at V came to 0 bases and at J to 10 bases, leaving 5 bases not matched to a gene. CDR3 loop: CASSLDRGLGSPLHF. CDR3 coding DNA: TGCGCCAGCAGCTTGGACAGGGGGCTGGGGTCACCCCTCCACTTT.

In DNA, the CDR3 is TGTGCCAGCAGTAGGAGGGGGGCAACTAATGAAAAACTGTTTTTT. Its protein is CASSRRGATNEKLFF. This rearrangement joins TRBV6-1 to TRBJ1-4; a weak D match, TRBD1 (6 bases). The CDR3 consists of 15 residues. Per the germline V gene, CDR1 is MNHNS and CDR2 is SASEGT. The V end was cut by 5 bases, the J end by 0 bases, with 10 bases between.

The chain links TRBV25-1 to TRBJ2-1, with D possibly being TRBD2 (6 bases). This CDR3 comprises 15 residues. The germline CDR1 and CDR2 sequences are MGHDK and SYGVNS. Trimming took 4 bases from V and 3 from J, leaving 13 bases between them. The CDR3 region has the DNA TGTGCCAGCAGTGTATGGAGGGGAGACTACAATGAGCAGTTCTTC. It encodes CASSVWRGDYNEQFF.

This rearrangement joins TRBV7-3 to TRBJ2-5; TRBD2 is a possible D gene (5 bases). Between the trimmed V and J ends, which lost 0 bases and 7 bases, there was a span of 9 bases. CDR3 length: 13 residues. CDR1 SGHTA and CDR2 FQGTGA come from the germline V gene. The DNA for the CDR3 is TGTGCCAGCAGCTTAACCGTACGGGGGACCCAGTACTTC. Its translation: CASSLTVRGTQYF.

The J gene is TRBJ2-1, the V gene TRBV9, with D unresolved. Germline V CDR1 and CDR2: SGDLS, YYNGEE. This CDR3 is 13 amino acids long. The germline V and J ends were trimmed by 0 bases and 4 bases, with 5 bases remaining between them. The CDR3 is CASSVADYNEQFF. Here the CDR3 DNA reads TGTGCCAGCAGCGTAGCTGATTACAATGAGCAGTTCTTC.